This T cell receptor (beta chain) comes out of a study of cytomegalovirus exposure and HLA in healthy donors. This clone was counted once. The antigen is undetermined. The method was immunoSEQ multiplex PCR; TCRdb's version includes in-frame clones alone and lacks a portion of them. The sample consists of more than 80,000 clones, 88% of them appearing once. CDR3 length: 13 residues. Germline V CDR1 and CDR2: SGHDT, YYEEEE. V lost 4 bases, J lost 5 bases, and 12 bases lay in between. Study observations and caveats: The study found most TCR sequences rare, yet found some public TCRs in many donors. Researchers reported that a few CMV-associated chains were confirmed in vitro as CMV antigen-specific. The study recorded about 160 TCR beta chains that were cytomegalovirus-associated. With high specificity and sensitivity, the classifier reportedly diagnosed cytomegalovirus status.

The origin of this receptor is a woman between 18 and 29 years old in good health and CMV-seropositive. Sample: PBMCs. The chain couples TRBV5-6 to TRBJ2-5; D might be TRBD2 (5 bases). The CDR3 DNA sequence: TGTGCCAGCAGCAGCACTAGGGTGGAGACCCAGTACTTC. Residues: CASSSTRVETQYF.